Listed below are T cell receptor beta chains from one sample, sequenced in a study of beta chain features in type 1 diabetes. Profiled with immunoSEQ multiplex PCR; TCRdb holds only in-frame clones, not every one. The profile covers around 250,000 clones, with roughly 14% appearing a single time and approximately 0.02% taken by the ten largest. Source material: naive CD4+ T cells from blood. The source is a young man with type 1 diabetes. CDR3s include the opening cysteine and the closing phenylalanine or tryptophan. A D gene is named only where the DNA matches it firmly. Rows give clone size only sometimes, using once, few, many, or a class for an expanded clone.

CASSPGTGRNNEQFF	TGCGCCAGCAGCCCGGGGACAGGGAGGAACAATGAGCAGTTCTTC	few	TRBV5-1	TRBJ2-1	TRBD1
CASSGGPGEGETQYF	TGTGCCAGCAGCGGAGGACCAGGGGAGGGCGAGACCCAGTACTTC	-	TRBV9	TRBJ2-5	-
CASRRGIDGELFF	TGCGCCAGCCGCAGGGGGATCGACGGGGAGCTGTTTTTT	-	TRBV23-1	TRBJ2-2	TRBD1
CATSMTGGSLGEQYF	TGTGCCACCAGCATGACAGGGGGGTCTCTGGGAGAGCAGTACTTC	few	TRBV15	TRBJ2-7	TRBD1
CSVSHRDEKLFF	TGCAGCGTTTCTCACAGGGATGAAAAACTGTTTTTT	-	TRBV29-1	TRBJ1-4	-
CASSQSLTGGEQYF	TGTGCCAGCAGCCAATCACTGACCGGGGGCGAGCAGTACTTC	-	TRBV7-6	TRBJ2-7	-
CAWSVHHEQFF	TGTGCCTGGAGTGTACACCATGAGCAGTTCTTC	few	TRBV30	TRBJ2-1	-
CASSSAGTVRNTEAFF	TGTGCCAGCAGCTCAGCTGGGACAGTAAGGAACACTGAAGCTTTCTTT	-	TRBV7-8	TRBJ1-1	TRBD1
CASRETVNSGANVLTF	TGCGCCAGCAGGGAGACAGTCAACTCTGGGGCCAACGTCCTGACTTTC	-	TRBV5-1	TRBJ2-6	-
CASSPGTANINEKLFF	TGCGCCAGCAGCCCCGGGACAGCGAATATTAATGAAAAACTGTTTTTT	few	TRBV5-1	TRBJ1-4	TRBD1
CAWGTGDYNEQFF	TGTGCCTGGGGGACAGGGGACTACAATGAGCAGTTCTTC	-	TRBV30	TRBJ2-1	TRBD1
CATGQTEQYF	TGTGCCACAGGGCAGACGGAGCAGTACTTC	-	TRBV7-9	TRBJ2-7	-
CASSLGQGAGETQYF	TGCGCCAGCAGCCTGGGACAGGGGGCAGGAGAGACCCAGTACTTC	few	TRBV5-1	TRBJ2-5	TRBD1
CASSVGGRLSSGANVLTF	TGTGCCAGCAGCGTCGGGGGACGATTATCCTCTGGGGCCAACGTCCTGACTTTC	-	TRBV9	TRBJ2-6	-
CASSLASVGPYNEQFF	TGTGCCAGCAGCCTTGCTTCAGTGGGCCCCTACAATGAGCAGTTCTTC	-	TRBV7-6	TRBJ2-1	-
CASSSVGEGYGYTF	TGTGCCAGCAGCTCGGTGGGGGAGGGCTATGGCTACACCTTC	-	TRBV5-4	TRBJ1-2	-
CASSPRGQGEAFF	TGTGCCAGCTCACCACGGGGACAGGGGGAAGCTTTCTTT	-	TRBV18	TRBJ1-1	TRBD1
CASSLSPRGGATYEQYF	TGCGCCAGCAGCTTGTCGCCCCGCGGGGGTGCTACCTACGAGCAGTACTTC	few	TRBV5-1	TRBJ2-7	TRBD2
CASSLVGGTGELFF	TGTGCCAGCAGCTTAGTAGGCGGAACCGGGGAGCTGTTTTTT	-	TRBV7-9	TRBJ2-2	-
CAISDLLATYEQYF	TGTGCCATCAGTGATCTACTAGCGACCTACGAGCAGTACTTC	few	TRBV10-3	TRBJ2-7	TRBD2
CASSHGFEAFF	TGCGCCAGCAGCCACGGTTTTGAAGCTTTCTTT	few	TRBV4-1	TRBJ1-1	-
CASSETGAGEAFF	TGTGCCAGCAGTGAAACAGGGGCGGGTGAAGCTTTCTTT	-	TRBV25-1	TRBJ1-1	TRBD1
CASSKARTGADPYEQYF	TGTGCCAGCAGCAAAGCCCGGACAGGAGCCGACCCTTACGAGCAGTACTTC	-	TRBV21-1	TRBJ2-7	-
CAWSVDRTPSSYNEQFF	TGTGCCTGGAGTGTGGATCGGACTCCAAGCTCCTACAATGAGCAGTTCTTC	-	TRBV30	TRBJ2-1	-
CASSLETSGSFSYNEQFF	TGCGCCAGCAGCTTGGAGACTAGCGGGAGCTTCTCCTACAATGAGCAGTTCTTC	few	TRBV5-1	TRBJ2-1	TRBD2
CASSSGGVGQETQYF	TGTGCCAGTAGTAGCGGCGGGGTAGGGCAAGAGACCCAGTACTTC	-	TRBV19	TRBJ2-5	-
CASSPGTRDTDTQYF	TGTGCCAGCAGCCCCGGGACACGGGACACAGATACGCAGTATTTT	-	TRBV11-2	TRBJ2-3	-
CAISAGGSYEQYF	TGTGCCATCAGTGCCGGGGGCTCCTACGAGCAGTACTTC	-	TRBV10-3	TRBJ2-7	-
CAWSPRTGDTEAFF	TGTGCCTGGAGTCCTAGGACAGGGGACACTGAAGCTTTCTTT	few	TRBV30	TRBJ1-1	TRBD1
CASSPFGRGNGNTIYF	TGTGCCAGCAGCCCCTTTGGGAGGGGGAACGGAAACACCATATATTTT	few	TRBV7-2	TRBJ1-3	-
CAISERLAATYNEQFF	TGTGCCATCAGTGAGAGGCTAGCGGCCACCTACAATGAGCAGTTCTTC	-	TRBV10-3	TRBJ2-1	TRBD2
CASSLSGPSYEQYF	TGTGCCAGCAGCTTGTCGGGTCCATCCTACGAGCAGTACTTC	-	TRBV5-6	TRBJ2-7	-
CASTILGGGSSNEQFF	TGTGCCAGCACCATTCTCGGCGGGGGGAGTAGCAATGAGCAGTTCTTC	few	TRBV7-9	TRBJ2-1	TRBD2
CASRTGDTQYF	TGTGCCAGCAGAACGGGGGATACGCAGTATTTT	-	TRBV6-5	TRBJ2-3	-
CASSVGRDSPLHF	TGTGCCAGCAGCGTAGGGCGGGATTCACCCCTCCACTTT	-	TRBV9	TRBJ1-6	-
CAWSPRSGSINEQFF	TGTGCCTGGAGTCCCCGGAGCGGGAGTATAAATGAGCAGTTCTTC	few	TRBV30	TRBJ2-1	TRBD2
CASSYQVGVAYEQYF	TGTGCCAGCAGTTACCAAGTTGGAGTTGCGTACGAGCAGTACTTC	-	TRBV6-5	TRBJ2-7	-
CASSDRAGDTQYF	TGTGCCAGCAGTGACAGGGCGGGAGATACGCAGTATTTT	-	TRBV6-4	TRBJ2-3	-
CASSFGDRPQATQYF	TGCGCCAGCAGCTTTGGGGACAGGCCACAGGCTACGCAGTATTTT	few	TRBV5-1	TRBJ2-3	TRBD1
CASSQDGAGDGYTF	TGCGCCAGCAGCCAAGACGGAGCAGGGGACGGCTACACCTTC	-	TRBV4-1	TRBJ1-2	-
CASILLGWRDGNEQFF	TGTGCCAGCATCCTCCTCGGTTGGAGGGATGGGAATGAGCAGTTCTTC	few	TRBV7-2	TRBJ2-1	-
CASSPQETQYF	TGTGCCAGCAGCCCACAAGAGACCCAGTACTTC	few	TRBV7-8	TRBJ2-5	-
CASSPREGPTNTEAFF	TGTGCCAGCTCACCCCGGGAGGGGCCCACGAACACTGAAGCTTTCTTT	-	TRBV18	TRBJ1-1	-
CASSLAGQLNTGELFF	TGTGCCAGCAGCTTAGCGGGACAGCTTAACACCGGGGAGCTGTTTTTT	few	TRBV7-2	TRBJ2-2	TRBD1
CASSHPGRIGTDTQYF	TGCGCCAGCAGCCACCCAGGAAGGATTGGCACAGATACGCAGTATTTT	-	TRBV4-1	TRBJ2-3	-
CASSYSQSGFGYTF	TGTGCCAGCAGTTACTCCCAGTCCGGGTTTGGCTACACCTTC	few	TRBV6-5	TRBJ1-2	-
CAWSVLGNEQYF	TGTGCCTGGAGTGTACTTGGTAACGAGCAGTACTTC	-	TRBV30	TRBJ2-7	-
CASSLVPVIGGEQFF	TGCGCCAGCAGCTTGGTTCCCGTAATCGGCGGTGAGCAGTTCTTC	-	TRBV5-1	TRBJ2-1	-
CASSQGEGIIGNSPLHF	TGTGCCAGCAGCCAAGGGGAGGGGATTATCGGTAATTCACCCCTCCACTTT	few	TRBV14	TRBJ1-6	-
CASSTGQSMNTEAFF	TGTGCCAGCAGCACCGGACAGTCTATGAACACTGAAGCTTTCTTT	few	TRBV5-8	TRBJ1-1	-